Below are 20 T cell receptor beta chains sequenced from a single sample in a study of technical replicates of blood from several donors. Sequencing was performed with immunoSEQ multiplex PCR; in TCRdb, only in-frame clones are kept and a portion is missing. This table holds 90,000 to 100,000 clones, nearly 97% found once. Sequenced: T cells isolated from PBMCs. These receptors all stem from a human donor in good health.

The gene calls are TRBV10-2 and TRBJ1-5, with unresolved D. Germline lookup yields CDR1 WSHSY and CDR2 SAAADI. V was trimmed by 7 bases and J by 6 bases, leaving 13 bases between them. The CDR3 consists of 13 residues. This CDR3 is CASKAGYGQPQHF. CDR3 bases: TGCGCCAGCAAGGCAGGTTATGGTCAGCCCCAGCATTTT.

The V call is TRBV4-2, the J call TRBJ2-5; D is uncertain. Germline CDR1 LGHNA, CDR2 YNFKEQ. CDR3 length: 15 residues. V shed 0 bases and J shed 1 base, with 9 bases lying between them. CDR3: CASSQDFLPQETQYF. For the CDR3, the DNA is TGTGCCAGCAGCCAAGATTTCCTTCCCCAAGAGACCCAGTACTTC.

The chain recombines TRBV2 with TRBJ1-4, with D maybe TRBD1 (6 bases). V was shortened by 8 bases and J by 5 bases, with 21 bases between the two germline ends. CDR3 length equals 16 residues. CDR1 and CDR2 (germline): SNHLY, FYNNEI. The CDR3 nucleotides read TGTGCCAGCCGACCTATAGCAGGGGCCGCCAATGAAAAACTGTTTTTT. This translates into CASRPIAGAANEKLFF.

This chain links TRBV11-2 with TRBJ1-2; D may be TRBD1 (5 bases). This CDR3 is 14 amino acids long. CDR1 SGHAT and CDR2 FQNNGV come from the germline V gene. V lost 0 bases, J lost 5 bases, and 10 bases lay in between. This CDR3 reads CASSLDRGDYGYTF. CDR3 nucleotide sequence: TGTGCCAGCAGCTTAGATCGGGGGGATTATGGCTACACCTTC.

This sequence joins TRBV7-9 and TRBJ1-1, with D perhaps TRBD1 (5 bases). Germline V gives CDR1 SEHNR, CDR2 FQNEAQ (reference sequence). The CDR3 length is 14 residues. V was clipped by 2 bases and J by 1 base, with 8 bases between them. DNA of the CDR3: TGTGCCAGCAGCTTAAATGGACAGAACACTGAAGCTTTCTTT. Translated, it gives CASSLNGQNTEAFF.

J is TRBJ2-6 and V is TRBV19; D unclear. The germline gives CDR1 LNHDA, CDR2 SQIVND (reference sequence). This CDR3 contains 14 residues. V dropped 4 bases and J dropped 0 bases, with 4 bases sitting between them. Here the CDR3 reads CASSKHSGANVLTF. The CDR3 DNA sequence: TGTGCCAGTAGTAAGCACTCTGGGGCCAACGTCCTGACTTTC.

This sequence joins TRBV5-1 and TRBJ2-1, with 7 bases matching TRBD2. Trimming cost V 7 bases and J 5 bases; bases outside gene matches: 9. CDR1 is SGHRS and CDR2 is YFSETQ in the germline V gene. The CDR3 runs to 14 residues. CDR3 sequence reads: CASWGGRENNEQFF. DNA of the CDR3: TGCGCCAGCTGGGGGGGGAGGGAGAACAATGAGCAGTTCTTC.

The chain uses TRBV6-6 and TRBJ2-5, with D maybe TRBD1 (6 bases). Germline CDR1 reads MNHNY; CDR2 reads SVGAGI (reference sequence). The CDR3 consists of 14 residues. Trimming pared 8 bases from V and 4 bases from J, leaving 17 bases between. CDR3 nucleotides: TGTGCCAGCCGAGTGACAGGCCAAAGAGAGACCCAGTACTTC. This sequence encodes CASRVTGQRETQYF.

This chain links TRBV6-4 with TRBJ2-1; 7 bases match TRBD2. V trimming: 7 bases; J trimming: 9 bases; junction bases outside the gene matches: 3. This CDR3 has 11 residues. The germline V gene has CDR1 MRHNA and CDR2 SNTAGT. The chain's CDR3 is CASMAGAEQFF. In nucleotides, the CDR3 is TGTGCCAGCATGGCGGGAGCTGAGCAGTTCTTC.

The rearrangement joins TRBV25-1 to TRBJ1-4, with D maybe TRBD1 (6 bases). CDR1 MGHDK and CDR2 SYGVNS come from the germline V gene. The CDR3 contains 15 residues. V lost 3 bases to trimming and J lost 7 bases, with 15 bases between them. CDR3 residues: CASSDTKGGGEKLFF. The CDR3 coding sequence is TGTGCCAGCAGTGATACTAAGGGGGGGGGTGAAAAACTGTTTTTT.

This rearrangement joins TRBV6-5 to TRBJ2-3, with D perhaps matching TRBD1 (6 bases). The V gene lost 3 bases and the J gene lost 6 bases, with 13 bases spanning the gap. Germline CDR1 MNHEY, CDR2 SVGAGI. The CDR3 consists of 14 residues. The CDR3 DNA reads TGTGCCAGCAGTTATAGGGGGATGTGGGATACGCAGTATTTT. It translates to CASSYRGMWDTQYF.

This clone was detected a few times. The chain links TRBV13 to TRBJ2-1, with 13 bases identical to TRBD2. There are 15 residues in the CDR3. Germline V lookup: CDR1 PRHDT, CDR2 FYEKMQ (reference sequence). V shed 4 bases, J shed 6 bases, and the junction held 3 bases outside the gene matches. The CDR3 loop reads CASSSWTSGGNEQFF. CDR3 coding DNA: TGTGCCAGCAGCTCATGGACTAGCGGGGGCAATGAGCAGTTCTTC.

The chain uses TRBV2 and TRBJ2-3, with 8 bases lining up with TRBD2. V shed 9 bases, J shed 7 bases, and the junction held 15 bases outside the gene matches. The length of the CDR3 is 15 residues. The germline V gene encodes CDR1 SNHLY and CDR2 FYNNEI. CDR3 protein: CASSGVGGGANTQYF. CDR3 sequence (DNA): TGTGCCAGTTCAGGGGTCGGGGGGGGAGCGAATACGCAGTATTTT.

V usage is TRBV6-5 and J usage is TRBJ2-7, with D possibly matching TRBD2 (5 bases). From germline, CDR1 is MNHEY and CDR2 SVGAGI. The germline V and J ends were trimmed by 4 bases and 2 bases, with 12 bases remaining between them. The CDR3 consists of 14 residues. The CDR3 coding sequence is TGTGCCAGCAGTTCCCGGGGAGTAACCTACGAGCAGTACTTC. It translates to CASSSRGVTYEQYF.

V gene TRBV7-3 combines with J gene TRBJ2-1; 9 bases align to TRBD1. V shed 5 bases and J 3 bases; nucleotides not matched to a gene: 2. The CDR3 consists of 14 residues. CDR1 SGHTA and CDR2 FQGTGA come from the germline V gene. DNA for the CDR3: TGTGCCAGCAGCGTGGACAGGGGCTACAATGAGCAGTTCTTC. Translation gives CASSVDRGYNEQFF.

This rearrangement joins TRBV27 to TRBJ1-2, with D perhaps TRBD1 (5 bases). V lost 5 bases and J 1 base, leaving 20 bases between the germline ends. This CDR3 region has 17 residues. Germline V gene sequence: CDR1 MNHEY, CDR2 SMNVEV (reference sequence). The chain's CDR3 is CASSVGLPGARNYGYTF. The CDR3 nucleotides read TGTGCCAGCAGTGTGGGGTTGCCTGGGGCGCGTAACTATGGCTACACCTTC.

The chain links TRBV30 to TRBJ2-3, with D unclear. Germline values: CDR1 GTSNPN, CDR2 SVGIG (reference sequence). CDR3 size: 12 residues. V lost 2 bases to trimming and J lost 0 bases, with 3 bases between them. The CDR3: CAWSLSTDTQYF. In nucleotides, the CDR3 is TGTGCCTGGAGTCTCAGCACAGATACGCAGTATTTT.

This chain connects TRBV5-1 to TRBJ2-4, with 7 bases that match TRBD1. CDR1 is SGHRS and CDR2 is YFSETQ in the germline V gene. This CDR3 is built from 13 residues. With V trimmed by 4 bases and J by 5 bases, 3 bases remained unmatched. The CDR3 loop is CASSAGTENIQYF. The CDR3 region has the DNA TGCGCCAGCAGCGCCGGGACAGAAAACATTCAGTACTTC.

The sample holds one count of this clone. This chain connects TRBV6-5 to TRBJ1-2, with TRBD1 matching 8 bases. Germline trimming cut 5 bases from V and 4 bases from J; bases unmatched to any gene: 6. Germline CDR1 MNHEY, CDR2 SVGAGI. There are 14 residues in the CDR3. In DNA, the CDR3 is TGTGCCAGCAGTCGGACAGGGCCTCTCTATGGCTACACCTTC. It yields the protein CASSRTGPLYGYTF.

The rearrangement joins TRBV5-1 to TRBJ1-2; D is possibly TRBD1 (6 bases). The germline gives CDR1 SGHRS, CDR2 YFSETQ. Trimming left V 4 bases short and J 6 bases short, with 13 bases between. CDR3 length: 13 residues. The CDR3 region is CASSEGGEDGYTF. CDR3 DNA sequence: TGCGCCAGCAGCGAAGGGGGGGAGGATGGCTACACCTTC.